Below, 18 T cell receptor beta chains from the same sample are listed, as sequenced in a study of siplizumab effects on memory and regulatory T cells. Sequencing used immunoSEQ multiplex PCR; TCRdb keeps in-frame clones, though not all of them. The data contain 92,000 or so clones, approximately 90% of them singletons. Source material: CD4+ T cells sorted from blood. These TCRs come from a human donor in good health.

This clone appeared a single time. The V and J genes are TRBV5-1 and TRBJ1-2, with TRBD1 identical over 9 bases. CDR3 size: 17 residues. The junction had 13 bases not matched to a gene; V was cut back by 3 bases and J by 4 bases. Looked up from germline, CDR1 is SGHRS and CDR2 is YFSETQ. CDR3 sequence (DNA): TGCGCCAGCAGCTCCTTGCCAAACAGGGGGCTTATCTATGGCTACACCTTC. Its protein product is CASSSLPNRGLIYGYTF. The variable domain in full, completed from reference TRBV5-1 and TRBJ1-2, reads KAGVTQTPRYLIKTRGQQVTLSCSPISGHRSVSWYQQTPGQGLQFLFEYFSETQRNKGNFPGRFSGRQFSNSRSEMNVSTLELGDSALYLCASSSLPNRGLIYGYTFGSGTRLTVV.

The J gene is TRBJ2-5, the V gene TRBV9, with D uncertain. This CDR3 has 14 amino acids. V lost 0 bases to trimming and J lost 0 bases, with 6 bases between them. The germline CDR1 and CDR2 sequences are SGDLS and YYNGEE. CDR3 in DNA: TGTGCCAGCAGCGTAGTCGCGGACCAAGAGACCCAGTACTTC. This translates into CASSVVADQETQYF. The full variable domain, in which reference TRBV9 and TRBJ2-5 provide the parts outside the CDR3, is DSGVTQTPKHLITATGQRVTLRCSPRSGDLSVYWYQQSLDQGLQFLIQYYNGEERAKGNILERFSAQQFPDLHSELNLSSLELGDSALYFCASSVVADQETQYFGPGTRLLVL.

J is TRBJ1-5 and V is TRBV7-2; 10 bases are a match to TRBD1. Trimming took 4 bases from V and 4 from J; bases not matched to a gene: 10. The CDR3 contains 17 residues. Germline V gene sequence: CDR1 SGHTA, CDR2 FQGNSA. CDR3: CASSYFRTGGRNQPQHF. Here the CDR3 DNA reads TGTGCCAGCAGCTACTTCCGGACAGGGGGTCGGAATCAGCCCCAGCATTTT.

The V gene is TRBV6-1, the J gene TRBJ2-5; TRBD2 matches at 11 bases. The trim removed 0 bases at V and 8 bases at J, leaving 14 bases unmatched. Germline CDR1 MNHNS, CDR2 SASEGT. The CDR3 has 18 residues. The CDR3 DNA reads as TGTGCCAGCAGTGAAGCTGGTAGCGGGAGGGCCATTGGGAGAACCCAGTACTTC. It translates to CASSEAGSGRAIGRTQYF.

The V and J genes are TRBV7-3 and TRBJ2-3, with a tentative D call TRBD2 (5 bases). The CDR3 sequence is 16 residues long. V shed 2 bases and J shed 1 base, with 13 bases lying between them. From germline, CDR1 is SGHTA and CDR2 FQGTGA. The CDR3: CASSLSGWYRTDTQYF. In nucleotides, the CDR3 is TGTGCCAGCAGCTTATCGGGGTGGTATCGCACAGATACGCAGTATTTT.

The chain carries TRBV28 and TRBJ2-7; 9 bases map to TRBD1. V was pared by 7 bases and J by 2 bases, with 12 bases of the junction left unmatched. Germline V gene data show CDR1 as MDHEN and CDR2 as SYDVKM. The CDR3 runs to 16 residues. For the CDR3, the DNA is TGTGCCAGCAATCCAATCGGGACAGGGCATACCTACGAGCAGTACTTC. This gives the protein CASNPIGTGHTYEQYF.

The gene calls are TRBV6-5 and TRBJ1-4, with 9 bases lining up with TRBD1. The ends lost 0 bases at V and 7 bases at J; junction bases unmatched: 6. Germline CDR1 MNHEY, CDR2 SVGAGI. This CDR3 spans 16 amino acids. The CDR3 bases are TGTGCCAGCAGTTACTCGGGGACAGGGATTGGTGAAAAACTGTTTTTT. This sequence encodes CASSYSGTGIGEKLFF.

The genes are TRBV10-3 and TRBJ1-2, with TRBD1 identical over 7 bases. The germline CDR1 and CDR2 sequences are ENHRY and SYGVKD. The CDR3 consists of 16 residues. V lost 4 bases and J lost 2; bases outside the gene matches: 10. Here the CDR3 DNA reads TGTGCCATCAGTGTTGGCGGGACAGAGGAGAACTATGGCTACACCTTC. It encodes CAISVGGTEENYGYTF.

The V and J genes are TRBV9 and TRBJ1-1, with D hard to call. In germline, CDR1 is SGDLS, CDR2 YYNGEE. Trimming removed 2 bases from V and 1 base from J, with 12 bases in between. The CDR3 is made up of 15 amino acids. The CDR3 DNA is TGTGCCAGCAGCGTCAGTGGAAGGAGGAACACTGAAGCTTTCTTT. Translation: CASSVSGRRNTEAFF.

The gene calls are TRBV6-5 and TRBJ1-5; D is ambiguous. This CDR3 is 14 amino acids long. Trimming pared 2 bases from V and 6 bases from J, leaving 11 bases between. The V gene's germline CDR1 is MNHEY and CDR2 SVGAGI. The CDR3 protein is CASSYPGESQPQHF. In nucleotides, the CDR3 is TGTGCCAGCAGTTACCCCGGGGAGAGTCAGCCCCAGCATTTT.

The J gene is TRBJ2-7, the V gene TRBV30; maybe TRBD2 (6 bases). The V gene lost 5 bases and the J gene lost 1 base, with 9 bases spanning the gap. Germline-derived CDR1 and CDR2 are GTSNPN and SVGIG (reference sequence). This CDR3 comprises 12 residues. The CDR3, as DNA: TGTGCCTGGGGGACTCCTTCCTACGAGCAGTACTTC. Translated, it gives CAWGTPSYEQYF.

This chain links TRBV11-3 with TRBJ2-3, with unresolved D. Trimming left V 1 base short and J 0 bases short, with 11 bases between. The CDR3 contains 16 residues. Germline loops: CDR1 SGHNT, CDR2 YENEEA. The CDR3 nucleotides are TGTGCCAGCAGCTTAGGAGTCACCTCTAGCACAGATACGCAGTATTTT. Translating it yields CASSLGVTSSTDTQYF. The complete variable domain, with remaining parts taken from reference TRBV11-3 and TRBJ2-3, reads EAGVVQSPRYKIIEKKQPVAFWCNPISGHNTLYWYLQNLGQGPELLIRYENEEAVDDSQLPKDRFSAERLKGVDSTLKIQPAELGDSAVYLCASSLGVTSSTDTQYFGPGTRLTVL.

The CDR3 nucleotides read TGTGCCACCAGCAGAGGAACTAGCGGGGGCTACAATGAGCAGTTCTTC. Protein: CATSRGTSGGYNEQFF. The rearrangement links TRBV15 to TRBJ2-1; 11 bases line up with TRBD2. CDR1 is LNHNV, CDR2 YYDKDF, per germline (reference sequence). The CDR3 contains 16 residues. J was trimmed by 3 bases and V by 1 base; bases with no gene match: 2. Filled out from reference TRBV15 and TRBJ2-1, the complete variable domain reads DAMVIQNPRYQVTQFGKPVTLSCSQTLNHNVMYWYQQKSSQAPKLLFHYYDKDFNNEADTPDNFQSRRPNTSFCFLDIRSPGLGDTAMYLCATSRGTSGGYNEQFFGPGTRLTVL.

This chain links TRBV7-3 with TRBJ2-1; 12 nucleotides match TRBD1. This CDR3 comprises 17 residues. The germline V gene has CDR1 SGHTA and CDR2 FQGTGA. V lost 3 bases and J lost 6; bases outside the gene matches: 9. The CDR3 DNA follows: TGTGCCAGCAGCTTTCCGGGACAGGGGGCAACACGCAATGAGCAGTTCTTC. Its protein product is CASSFPGQGATRNEQFF.

J is TRBJ2-1 and V is TRBV30; 15 bases agree with TRBD2. The CDR3 spans 16 residues. The germline CDR1 and CDR2 sequences are GTSNPN and SVGIG (reference sequence). The V and J ends lost 8 bases and 4 bases, in that order; junction bases with no gene match: 9. CDR3 DNA sequence: TGTGCCAGGGGACTAGCGGGAGGCCGATCATACAATGAGCAGTTCTTC. Translated: CARGLAGGRSYNEQFF.

The V and J genes are TRBV18 and TRBJ1-1; D remains ambiguous. The V gene's germline CDR1 is KGHSH and CDR2 LQKENI. Between the trimmed V and J ends, which lost 1 base and 1 base, there was a span of 10 bases. CDR3 length equals 15 residues. The CDR3 DNA reads as TGTGCCAGCTCACCACAGGCGTCCCCGAACACTGAAGCTTTCTTT. It specifies CASSPQASPNTEAFF.

The V gene is TRBV5-1, the J gene TRBJ2-2; TRBD2 agrees at 9 bases. Germline V lookup: CDR1 SGHRS, CDR2 YFSETQ. V trimming: 2 bases; J trimming: 0 bases; junction bases outside the gene matches: 2. The CDR3 is 16 residues long. The CDR3 sequence: CASSLLAGANTGELFF. The CDR3 DNA follows: TGCGCCAGCAGCTTACTAGCGGGTGCGAACACCGGGGAGCTGTTTTTT. Full variable domain (outside the CDR3, taken from reference TRBV5-1 and TRBJ2-2): KAGVTQTPRYLIKTRGQQVTLSCSPISGHRSVSWYQQTPGQGLQFLFEYFSETQRNKGNFPGRFSGRQFSNSRSEMNVSTLELGDSALYLCASSLLAGANTGELFFGEGSRLTVL.

The chain carries TRBV5-4 and TRBJ2-5, with 7 nucleotides matching TRBD1. Germline trimming cut 3 bases from V and 3 bases from J; bases unmatched to any gene: 2. CDR1 is SGHNT and CDR2 is YYREEE in the germline V gene (reference sequence). The CDR3 is 13 amino acids. DNA of the CDR3: TGTGCCAGCAGCTCAGGGGGAAAAGAGACCCAGTACTTC. It encodes CASSSGGKETQYF. The full variable domain, rest sourced from reference TRBV5-4 and TRBJ2-5, is ETGVTQSPTHLIKTRGQQVTLRCSSQSGHNTVSWYQQALGQGPQFIFQYYREEENGRGNFPPRFSGLQFPNYSSELNVNALELDDSALYLCASSSGGKETQYFGPGTRLLVL.